Below, 15 T cell receptor beta chains from the same sample are listed, as sequenced in a study of T-cell reconstitution after alpha-beta-depleted transplantation in children. Unique molecular identifiers were incorporated into the prepared TCRbeta library. TCRdb reprocessed the PCR reads with MiXCR, giving one entry per CDR3 protein. This table has about 690,000 distinct CDR3 sequences, roughly 17% appearing once. The sample consisted of PBMCs from the stem cell graft donor, taken from the stem cell graft. These receptors all come from a human donor who donated a stem cell graft to a child with acute myeloid leukemia.

J is TRBJ2-3 and V is TRBV7-9; D is unresolved. V shed 1 base and J shed 6 bases, with 11 bases lying between them. The CDR3 length is 14 residues. Germline V gene lookup returns CDR1 SEHNR and CDR2 FQNEAQ (reference sequence). The CDR3 sequence is CASSLDNEADTQYF. DNA of the CDR3: TGTGCCAGCAGCTTAGACAACGAAGCGGATACGCAGTATTTT.

The chain employs TRBV7-9 and TRBJ2-7, with D perhaps matching TRBD2 (5 bases). The length of the CDR3 is 15 residues. The germline V and J ends were trimmed by 5 bases and 3 bases, with 17 bases remaining between them. Germline lookup yields CDR1 SEHNR and CDR2 FQNEAQ (reference sequence). CDR3 coding DNA: TGTGCCAGCAGCCCTCCGGACTTCTCATTCTACGAGCAGTACTTC. This encodes CASSPPDFSFYEQYF.

J is TRBJ1-4 and V is TRBV20-1; 9 nucleotides align to TRBD1. CDR1 is DFQATT, CDR2 SNEGSKA, per germline (reference sequence). The CDR3 is 13 residues long. With V trimmed by 4 bases and J by 8 bases, 5 bases remained unmatched. The CDR3 DNA reads as TGCAGTGCTAAAGTGACAGGGGGAGAAAAACTGTTTTTT. Protein sequence: CSAKVTGGEKLFF.

This chain uses TRBV28 with TRBJ2-1; possible D gene TRBD1, 6 bases. Trimming took 4 bases from V and 3 from J, leaving 16 bases between them. In germline, CDR1 is MDHEN, CDR2 SYDVKM. CDR3 length: 16 residues. This CDR3 is CASSSRRQERYNEQFF. CDR3 DNA sequence: TGTGCCAGCAGTTCCCGACGACAGGAACGCTACAATGAGCAGTTCTTC.

To note about this clonotype: One base away lies a much larger clone, so this may be a sequencing read error. The V gene is TRBV9, the J gene TRBJ2-5; D gene uncertain. Trimming took off 4 bases at V and 5 bases at J, with 12 bases between the two ends. The CDR3 runs to 13 residues. In germline, CDR1 is SGDLS, CDR2 YYNGEE. CDR3 sequence (DNA): TGTGCCAGCAGCTTCGCGACGACGGAGACCCAGTACTTC. This encodes CASSFATTETQYF.

This clonotype was found many times. The chain links TRBV20-1 to TRBJ2-3; TRBD1 might be the D (5 bases). The CDR3 totals 16 residues. Trimming removed 0 bases from V and 3 bases from J, with 16 bases in between. CDR1 and CDR2 (germline): DFQATT, SNEGSKA (reference sequence). The CDR3 region is CSARDLRQPHTDTQYF. CDR3 DNA sequence: TGCAGTGCTAGAGATCTAAGACAGCCACATACAGATACGCAGTATTTT.

This clonotype occurred once. V and J are TRBV7-3 and TRBJ2-2; D tentatively fits TRBD1 or TRBD2 (6 bases each). CDR3 size: 17 residues. Deletions cut 6 bases from V and 0 bases from J, with 17 bases between. Germline V lookup: CDR1 SGHTA, CDR2 FQGTGA. The DNA of the CDR3 is TGTGCCAGCAGTACAGGGTGGGGAGGAGCGAACACCGGGGAGCTGTTTTTT. This gives the protein CASSTGWGGANTGELFF.

V and J are TRBV9 and TRBJ2-7; D possibly corresponds to TRBD2 (5 bases). This CDR3 is built from 15 residues. Germline V gene data show CDR1 as SGDLS and CDR2 as YYNGEE. Trimming removed 3 bases from V and 5 bases from J, with 18 bases in between. The CDR3 DNA is TGTGCCAGCAGCGGCGGACTGGCCTATGGTGACGAGCAGTACTTC. It is translated as CASSGGLAYGDEQYF.

The chain links TRBV18 to TRBJ2-7; TRBD1 matches 9 bases. The CDR3 has 15 amino acids. The germline V gene has CDR1 KGHSH and CDR2 LQKENI. The J segment lost 6 bases and the V segment lost 3 bases, leaving 9 bases of the junction unmatched. In DNA, the CDR3 is TGTGCCAGCTCACCCTCCGGGACAGGGAGAGGCGAGCAGTACGTC. Encoded protein: CASSPSGTGRGEQYV.

The V and J genes are TRBV11-3 and TRBJ2-2, with TRBD1 as a possible D gene (6 bases). The CDR3 runs to 16 residues. V was shortened by 5 bases and J by 1 base, with 14 bases between the two germline ends. Per the germline V gene, CDR1 is SGHNT and CDR2 is YENEEA. The CDR3 DNA is TGTGCCAGCAGCCCCCGACAGGCGTTGAACACCGGGGAGCTGTTTTTT. This sequence encodes CASSPRQALNTGELFF.

The chain couples TRBV5-1 to TRBJ2-1, with TRBD1 matching over 7 bases. V lost 4 bases, J lost 10 bases, and 14 bases stayed unmatched. This CDR3 spans 15 amino acids. Germline CDR1 reads SGHRS; CDR2 reads YFSETQ. The CDR3 is CASSPRQGRTGEQFF. The CDR3 DNA sequence: TGCGCCAGCAGCCCACGACAGGGTAGGACGGGCGAGCAGTTCTTC.

This sequence joins TRBV7-3 and TRBJ2-3; perhaps TRBD2 as D (5 bases). V lost 4 bases and J 2 bases, leaving 28 bases between the germline ends. Germline V CDR1 and CDR2: SGHTA, FQGTGA. The CDR3 is made up of 20 amino acids. CDR3 sequence reads: CASSSPENVGVDYITDTQYF. The CDR3 DNA sequence: TGTGCCAGCAGCTCCCCGGAAAATGTGGGAGTCGACTACATCACAGATACGCAGTATTTT.

Ten or more counts support this clonotype. As DNA, the CDR3 is TGCAGCGTTGACGTGTCCAGGGGGCGCGTTGAGCAGTTCTTC. Its protein product is CSVDVSRGRVEQFF. The rearrangement joins TRBV29-1 to TRBJ2-1; 8 bases map to TRBD1. CDR1 is SQVTM, CDR2 ANQGSEA, per germline. Unmatched junction bases numbered 10, after V lost 3 bases and J lost 9 bases. This CDR3 is built from 14 residues.

This clonotype was counted only a few times. The rearrangement uses TRBV20-1 and TRBJ1-1; no clear D. The CDR3 runs 14 residues. The germline V gene encodes CDR1 DFQATT and CDR2 SNEGSKA (reference sequence). Trimming stripped 6 bases from V and 6 bases from J, with 20 bases between. The CDR3, as DNA: TGCAGTGCCCAGAGCCGGGATCCATCCCCTGAAGCTTTCTTT. This sequence encodes CSAQSRDPSPEAFF.

There are a few counts of this clonotype. The rearrangement uses TRBV15 and TRBJ2-2; weak D call: TRBD1 (6 bases). CDR3 length: 16 amino acids. CDR1 is LNHNV and CDR2 is YYDKDF in the germline V gene (reference sequence). V was shortened by 1 base and J by 4 bases, with 13 bases between the two germline ends. The CDR3 protein is CATSRVSGASTGELFF. The DNA of the CDR3 is TGTGCCACCAGCAGAGTTTCAGGGGCGAGCACCGGGGAGCTGTTTTTT.